In this sample, the clone carrying this TCR beta chain turned up a few times. The target antigen is unknown. The sample originates from a study of cytomegalovirus exposure and HLA in healthy donors. Method: immunoSEQ multiplex PCR; TCRdb's copy keeps in-frame clones and lacks some. Among roughly 150,000 clones listed, 82% were seen once. Study-wide results and caveats: More than 150 TCR beta chains were listed as cytomegalovirus-associated.

Germline CDR1 reads MNHEY; CDR2 reads SMNVEV (reference sequence). The CDR3 contains 12 residues. With 3 bases removed from V and 7 bases from J, the gap between germline ends came to 10 bases. The chain links TRBV27 to TRBJ2-7; tentative D call: TRBD2 (5 bases). This clonotype was obtained from a young man in good health and CMV-seropositive. Source material: PBMCs. Here the CDR3 DNA reads TGTGCCAGCAGTTTCATCGGGGAAGAGCAGTACTTC. Its protein product is CASSFIGEEQYF.